This T cell receptor beta chain was sequenced during a study of persistence of HIV-infected CD4 T cells. General study findings and limits: Degenerate expanded CDR3beta sequences were enriched among CMV- and Gag-responding cells.

This was the immunoSEQ version 4 assay in survey mode. Each sample used up to about 1 ug genomic DNA diluted to about 10 ng/uL. Method: immunoSEQ multiplex PCR; TCRdb's copy keeps in-frame clones and lacks some. The table includes around 48,000 clones, approximately 72% detected once. Lysates of CMV-infected fibroblasts at around 9.8 ug/mL stimulated these cells. Memory cells lacking CD40L and CD69 with high CD45RO were sorted. The table lists this clone with a few counts. The antigen remains unidentified. Here the sequenced sample was CD4+ T cells sorted from PBMCs after roughly 18-hour stimulation, taken from a patient who received antiretroviral therapy. The source of this sequence is an adult man with HIV who was CMV-seropositive.

The CDR3 DNA sequence: TGTGCCAGCAGCAGTCGGACGGGGAACACTGAAGCTTTCTTT. This translates into CASSSRTGNTEAFF. The chain uses TRBV5-5 and TRBJ1-1; no clear D gene. CDR3 length: 14 amino acids. Trimming removed 4 bases at V and 1 base at J, with 11 bases between. The V gene's germline CDR1 is SGHKS and CDR2 YYEKEE (reference sequence).